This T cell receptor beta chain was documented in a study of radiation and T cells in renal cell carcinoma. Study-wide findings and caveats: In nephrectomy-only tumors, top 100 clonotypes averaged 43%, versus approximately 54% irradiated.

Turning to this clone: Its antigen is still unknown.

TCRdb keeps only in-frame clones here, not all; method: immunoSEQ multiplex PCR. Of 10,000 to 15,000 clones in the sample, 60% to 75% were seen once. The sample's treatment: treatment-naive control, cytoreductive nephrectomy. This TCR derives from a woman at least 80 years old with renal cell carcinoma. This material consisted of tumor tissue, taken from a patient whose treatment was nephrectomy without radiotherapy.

Here the CDR3 reads CASSMVRTSTDTQYF. For the CDR3, the DNA is TGTGCCAGTAGTATGGTCCGGACTAGCACAGATACGCAGTATTTT. This chain links TRBV19 with TRBJ2-3, with D possibly being TRBD2 (5 bases). The germline CDR1 and CDR2 sequences are LNHDA and SQIVND (reference sequence). This CDR3 has 15 residues. Trimming took off 3 bases at V and 0 bases at J, with 10 bases between the two ends.